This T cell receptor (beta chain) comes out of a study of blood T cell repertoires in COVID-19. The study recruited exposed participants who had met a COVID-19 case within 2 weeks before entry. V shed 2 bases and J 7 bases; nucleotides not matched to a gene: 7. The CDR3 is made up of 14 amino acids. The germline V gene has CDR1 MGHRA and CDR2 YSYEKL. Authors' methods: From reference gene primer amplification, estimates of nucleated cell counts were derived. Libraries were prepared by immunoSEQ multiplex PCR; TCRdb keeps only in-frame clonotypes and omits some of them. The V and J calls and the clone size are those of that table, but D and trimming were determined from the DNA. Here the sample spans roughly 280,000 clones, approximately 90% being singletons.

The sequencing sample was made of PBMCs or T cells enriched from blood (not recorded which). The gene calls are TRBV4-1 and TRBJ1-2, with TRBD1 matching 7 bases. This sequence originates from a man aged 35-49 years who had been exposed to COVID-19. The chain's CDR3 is CASSQKPGGSGYTF. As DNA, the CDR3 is TGCGCCAGCAGCCAAAAGCCAGGGGGGTCTGGCTACACCTTC.